Below are 17 T cell receptor beta chains sequenced from a single sample in a study of human T cells and chemical hapten exposure. MiXCR, applied by TCRdb to the RACE reads, yields one record per CDR3 protein. The sample yields about 98,000 distinct CDR3 sequences, under 14% seen once. The time point denotes: pre-sensitization, week 0. Stated treatment: therapeutic diphenylcyclopropenone sensitization with weekly scalp DPC. Sequences were derived from whole blood, sampled in connection with sensitization to the hapten diphenylcyclopropenone (DPC). These TCRs come from a woman in her sixties or seventies with alopecia areata. Some clones in this sample may be carry-over from other donors' samples.

This clonotype has only a few counts. The rearrangement joins TRBV18 to TRBJ1-5; 7 nucleotides match TRBD1. The V segment lost 3 bases and the J segment 2 bases; nucleotides outside the gene matches: 4. This CDR3 has 15 amino acids. Germline CDR1 reads KGHSH; CDR2 reads LQKENI. CDR3 amino acids: CASSPYGQGNQPQHF. As DNA, the CDR3 is TGTGCCAGCTCACCTTACGGACAGGGCAATCAGCCCCAGCATTTT.

This clonotype was picked up a small number of times. V is TRBV7-6 and J is TRBJ2-2; tentatively, D is TRBD2 (5 bases). The V end lost 4 bases, the J end lost 3 bases, and 9 bases lay between the germline ends. CDR1 and CDR2 (germline): SGHVS, FNYEAQ. The CDR3 is 14 residues long. CDR3 bases: TGTGCCAGCAGCTCGGACTTTTACACCGGGGAGCTGTTTTTT. As protein: CASSSDFYTGELFF.

In its sample, this clonotype was seen many times. V gene TRBV2 combines with J gene TRBJ1-5; D unresolved. The CDR3 totals 13 residues. Germline CDR1 is SNHLY and CDR2 is FYNNEI. V was shortened by 8 bases and J by 1 base, with 9 bases between the two germline ends. The CDR3 sequence: CASEFYSNQPQHF. DNA for the CDR3: TGTGCCAGCGAATTTTACAGCAATCAGCCCCAGCATTTT.

CDR3: CASSPSLKGGADTQYF. Written as DNA, the CDR3 is TGTGCCAGCTCCCCTTCTTTGAAGGGAGGTGCAGATACGCAGTATTTT. V is TRBV9 and J is TRBJ2-3, with D possibly TRBD2 on 6 matching bases. CDR1 SGDLS and CDR2 YYNGEE come from the germline V gene. The CDR3 runs 16 residues. The V end was cut by 7 bases, the J end by 4 bases, with 22 bases between.

This clonotype was counted ten times or more. V usage is TRBV5-4 and J usage is TRBJ2-3; 13 nucleotides agree with TRBD2. Trimming cost V 3 bases and J 1 base; bases outside gene matches: 2. The CDR3 spans 16 residues. CDR1 and CDR2 (germline): SGHNT, YYREEE (reference sequence). CDR3 DNA sequence: TGTGCCAGCAGCTCCGGGACTAGCGGGGGCACAGATACGCAGTATTTT. It translates to CASSSGTSGGTDTQYF.

This clonotype came up a few times. This chain connects TRBV29-1 to TRBJ2-1, with 10 bases lining up with TRBD2. J was trimmed by 7 bases and V by 6 bases; bases with no gene match: 12. Germline CDR1 SQVTM, CDR2 ANQGSEA. This CDR3 spans 15 amino acids. CDR3 sequence (DNA): TGCAGCGTCGATCGAACTAGCGGGGTTTCAAATGAGCAGTTCTTC. It specifies CSVDRTSGVSNEQFF.

Remarks on this clonotype: This may arise from a read error, as a much more abundant clone is one base away. This sequence joins TRBV7-9 and TRBJ1-2; D unresolved. CDR3 length: 13 amino acids. Germline CDR1 reads SEHNR; CDR2 reads FQNEAQ (reference sequence). This chain's CDR3 is CACSFGRHSGYTF. The CDR3 DNA reads as TGTGCCTGCAGCTTTGGACGCCACTCAGGCTACACCTTC. The full variable domain, completed using reference TRBV7-9 and TRBJ1-2, is DTGVSQNPRHKITKRGQNVTFRCDPISEHNRLYWYRQTLGQGPEFLTYFQNEAQLEKSRLLSDRFSAERPKGSFSTLEIQRTEQGDSAMYLCACSFGRHSGYTFGSGTRLTVV.

The V and J genes are TRBV6-2 or TRBV6-3 and TRBJ2-7; TRBD1 is a possible D gene (6 bases). Trimming shortened V by 6 bases and J by 7 bases, and 19 bases separated the two germline ends. The CDR3 is 14 residues long. CDR1 and CDR2 (germline): MNHEY, SVGEGT. Written as DNA, the CDR3 is TGTGCCAGCAGACCGACAGGACAACCGGGAGAGCAGTACTTC. The encoded protein is CASRPTGQPGEQYF.

This clonotype showed up many times. The genes are TRBV20-1 and TRBJ2-7; perhaps TRBD2 as D (6 bases). Germline assignment: CDR1 DFQATT and CDR2 SNEGSKA (reference sequence). The CDR3 is 15 residues long. V was pared by 6 bases and J by 6 bases, with 24 bases between. The CDR3 region is CSAPRGAMQGGEQYF. In DNA, the CDR3 is TGCAGTGCCCCGAGAGGCGCAATGCAGGGAGGCGAGCAGTACTTC.

The table lists this clonotype with many counts. V usage is TRBV10-3 and J usage is TRBJ1-1, with 8 bases lining up with TRBD1. The germline V gene encodes CDR1 ENHRY and CDR2 SYGVKD. The CDR3 spans 15 residues. Unmatched junction bases numbered 6, after V lost 4 bases and J lost 2 bases. The CDR3 sequence: CAISGTGYQNTEAFF. The CDR3 DNA sequence: TGTGCCATCAGTGGGACAGGGTATCAAAACACTGAAGCTTTCTTT.

This clonotype has only a few counts. The chain uses TRBV12-3 or TRBV12-4 and TRBJ2-7; D tentatively reads TRBD1 or TRBD2 (5 bases each). This CDR3 has 13 amino acids. Trimming removed 8 bases from V and 3 bases from J, with 14 bases in between. This chain's CDR3 is CASLSGAGYEQYF. The CDR3, as DNA: TGTGCCAGCTTGTCCGGGGCCGGCTACGAGCAGTACTTC.

This clonotype was counted ten times or more. The chain has TRBV30 and TRBJ1-5; 9 bases align to TRBD1. CDR3 length: 14 residues. Per germline, CDR1 GTSNPN and CDR2 SVGIG (reference sequence). The V segment lost 7 bases and the J segment 1 base; nucleotides outside the gene matches: 5. The CDR3 region has the DNA TGTGCCTTCCGCGGGACAGGGAGCAATCAGCCCCAGCATTTT. Its translation: CAFRGTGSNQPQHF. The entire variable domain, with the rest obtained from reference TRBV30 and TRBJ1-5, is as follows: SQTIHQWPATLVQPVGSPLSLECTVEGTSNPNLYWYRQAAGRGLQLLFYSVGIGQISSEVPQNLSASRPQDRQFILSSKKLLLSDSGFYLCAFRGTGSNQPQHFGDGTRLSIL.

The chain couples TRBV20-1 to TRBJ1-2, with 10 bases fitting TRBD1. CDR1 DFQATT and CDR2 SNEGSKA come from the germline V gene (reference sequence). After removal of 1 base from V and 4 bases from J, the junction contained 0 bases not matched to a gene. This CDR3 has 13 amino acids. Here the CDR3 reads CSARGTGGYGYTF. In nucleotides, the CDR3 is TGCAGTGCTAGAGGGACAGGGGGCTATGGCTACACCTTC.

This clonotype was counted many times. The rearrangement uses TRBV3-1 and TRBJ2-3, with 11 bases lining up with TRBD2. The J segment lost 3 bases and the V segment lost 1 base, leaving 6 bases of the junction unmatched. The CDR3 sequence is 17 residues long. CDR1 LGHDT and CDR2 YNNKEL come from the germline V gene (reference sequence). The DNA for the CDR3 is TGTGCCAGCAGCCAAGGCTCCACTAGCGGGGGAACAGATACGCAGTATTTT. Translation gives CASSQGSTSGGTDTQYF.

This chain connects TRBV4-2 to TRBJ1-3; no definite D call. Trimming pared 2 bases from V and 6 bases from J, leaving 8 bases between. The CDR3 covers 13 residues. Germline CDR1 reads LGHNA; CDR2 reads YNFKEQ. This CDR3 is CASSQMEVNTIYF. In DNA form, the CDR3 reads TGTGCCAGCAGCCAAATGGAGGTAAACACCATATATTTT.

This clonotype was found many times. The CDR3 sequence is CASSQDFWDVTNYGYTF. The CDR3, as DNA: TGCGCCAGCAGCCAAGATTTCTGGGACGTAACTAACTATGGCTACACCTTC. The gene calls are TRBV4-1 and TRBJ1-2, with D tentatively TRBD1 (5 bases). V lost 0 bases and J lost 0, with 14 bases in between. The germline V gene encodes CDR1 MGHRA and CDR2 YSYEKL. This CDR3 is built from 17 residues.

The sample holds many counts of this clonotype. The chain has TRBV20-1 and TRBJ1-2, with D uncertain. Germline V lookup: CDR1 DFQATT, CDR2 SNEGSKA (reference sequence). V lost 6 bases and J 0 bases, leaving 17 bases between the germline ends. The CDR3 has 15 amino acids. DNA for the CDR3: TGCAGTGCGTTTAGGCGGGCGATCTCTAACTATGGCTACACCTTC. It codes for CSAFRRAISNYGYTF.